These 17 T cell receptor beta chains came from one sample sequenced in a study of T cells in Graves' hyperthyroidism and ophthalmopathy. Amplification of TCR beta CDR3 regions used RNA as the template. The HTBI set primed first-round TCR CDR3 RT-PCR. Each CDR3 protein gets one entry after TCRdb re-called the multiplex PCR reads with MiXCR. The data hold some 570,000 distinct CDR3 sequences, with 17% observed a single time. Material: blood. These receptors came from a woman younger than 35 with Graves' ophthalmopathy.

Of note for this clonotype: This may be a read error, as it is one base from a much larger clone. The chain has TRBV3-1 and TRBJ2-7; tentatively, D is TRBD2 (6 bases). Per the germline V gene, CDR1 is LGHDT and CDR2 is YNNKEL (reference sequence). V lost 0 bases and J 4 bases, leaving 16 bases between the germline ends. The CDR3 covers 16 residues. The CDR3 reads CASSQDPLARAYEQYF. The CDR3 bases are TGTGCCAGCAGCCAAGATCCCCTAGCGAGAGCTTACGAGCAGTACTTC.

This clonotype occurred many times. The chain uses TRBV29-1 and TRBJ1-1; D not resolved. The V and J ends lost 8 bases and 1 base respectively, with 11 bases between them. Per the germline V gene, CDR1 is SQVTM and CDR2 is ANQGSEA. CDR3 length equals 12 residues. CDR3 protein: CSSWTGNTEAFF. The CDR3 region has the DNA TGCAGCTCCTGGACGGGGAACACTGAAGCTTTCTTT.

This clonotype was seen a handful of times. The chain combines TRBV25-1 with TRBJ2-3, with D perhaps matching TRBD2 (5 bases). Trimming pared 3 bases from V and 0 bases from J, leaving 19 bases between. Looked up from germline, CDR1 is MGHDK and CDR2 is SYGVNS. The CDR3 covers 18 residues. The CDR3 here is CASSERAAESTSTDTQYF. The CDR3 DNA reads TGTGCCAGCAGTGAGAGAGCGGCAGAGTCGACTAGCACAGATACGCAGTATTTT. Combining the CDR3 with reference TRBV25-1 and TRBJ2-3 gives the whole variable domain EADIYQTPRYLVIGTGKKITLECSQTMGHDKMYWYQQDPGMELHLIHYSYGVNSTEKGDLSSESTVSRIRTEHFPLTLESARPSHTSQYLCASSERAAESTSTDTQYFGPGTRLTVL.

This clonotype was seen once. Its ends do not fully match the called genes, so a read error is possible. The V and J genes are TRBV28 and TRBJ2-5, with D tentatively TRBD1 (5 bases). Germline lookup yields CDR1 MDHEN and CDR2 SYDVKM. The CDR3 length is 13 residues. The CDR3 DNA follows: TGTGCCAGCAGTTTTCAGGACAAGGGCGCTTGGAACTTC. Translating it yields CASSFQDKGAWNF.

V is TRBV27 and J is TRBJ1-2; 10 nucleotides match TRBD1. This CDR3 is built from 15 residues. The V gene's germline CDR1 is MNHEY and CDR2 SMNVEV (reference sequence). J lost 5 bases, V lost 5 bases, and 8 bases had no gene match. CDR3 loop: CASSPGTGAGYGYTF. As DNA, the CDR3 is TGTGCCAGCAGTCCTGGGACAGGGGCAGGGTATGGCTACACCTTC.

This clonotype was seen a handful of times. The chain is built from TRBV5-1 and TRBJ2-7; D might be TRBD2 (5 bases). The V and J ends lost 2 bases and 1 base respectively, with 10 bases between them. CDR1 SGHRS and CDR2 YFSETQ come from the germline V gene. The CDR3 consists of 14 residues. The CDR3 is CASSFLSASYEQYF. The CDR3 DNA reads TGCGCCAGCAGCTTCCTTAGCGCTTCCTACGAGCAGTACTTC.

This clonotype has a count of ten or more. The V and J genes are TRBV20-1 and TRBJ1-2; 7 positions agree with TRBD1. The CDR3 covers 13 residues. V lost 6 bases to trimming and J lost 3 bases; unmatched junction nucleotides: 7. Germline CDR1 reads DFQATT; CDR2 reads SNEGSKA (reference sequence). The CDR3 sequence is CSAQNQGDYGYTF. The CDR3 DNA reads TGCAGTGCCCAAAATCAGGGGGACTATGGCTACACCTTC.

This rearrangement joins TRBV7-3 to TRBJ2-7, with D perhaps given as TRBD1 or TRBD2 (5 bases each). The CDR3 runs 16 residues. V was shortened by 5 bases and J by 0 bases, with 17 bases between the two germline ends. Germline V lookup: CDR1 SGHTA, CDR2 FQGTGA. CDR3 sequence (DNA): TGTGCCAGCAGCCCTTCCGGGACGGCAAGCTCCTACGAGCAGTACTTC. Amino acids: CASSPSGTASSYEQYF.

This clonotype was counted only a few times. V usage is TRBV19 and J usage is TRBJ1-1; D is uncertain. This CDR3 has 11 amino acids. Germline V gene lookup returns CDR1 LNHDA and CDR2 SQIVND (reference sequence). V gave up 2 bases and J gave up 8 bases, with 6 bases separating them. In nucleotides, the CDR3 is TGTGCCAGTAGTATACGAGAAGAAGCTTTCTTT. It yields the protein CASSIREEAFF.

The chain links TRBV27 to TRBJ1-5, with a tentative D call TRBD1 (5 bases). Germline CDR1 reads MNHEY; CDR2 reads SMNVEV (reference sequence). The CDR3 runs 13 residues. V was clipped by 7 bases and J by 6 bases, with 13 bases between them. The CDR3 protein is CASKTGNGQPQHF. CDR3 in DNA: TGTGCCAGCAAAACAGGTAACGGTCAGCCCCAGCATTTT.

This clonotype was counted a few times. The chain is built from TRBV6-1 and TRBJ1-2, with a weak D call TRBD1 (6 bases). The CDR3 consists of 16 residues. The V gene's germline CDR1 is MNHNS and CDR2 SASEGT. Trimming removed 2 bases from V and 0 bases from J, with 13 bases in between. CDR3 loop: CASSESFGGSNYGYTF. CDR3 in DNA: TGTGCCAGCAGTGAATCTTTTGGGGGCTCTAACTATGGCTACACCTTC.

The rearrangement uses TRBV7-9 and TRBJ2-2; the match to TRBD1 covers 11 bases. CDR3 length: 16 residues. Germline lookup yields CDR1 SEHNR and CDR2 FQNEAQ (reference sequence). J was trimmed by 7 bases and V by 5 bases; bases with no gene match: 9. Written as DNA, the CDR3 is TGTGCCAGCAGCCCAGGGACAGGGGGAAGTATCGGGGAGCTGTTTTTT. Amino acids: CASSPGTGGSIGELFF.

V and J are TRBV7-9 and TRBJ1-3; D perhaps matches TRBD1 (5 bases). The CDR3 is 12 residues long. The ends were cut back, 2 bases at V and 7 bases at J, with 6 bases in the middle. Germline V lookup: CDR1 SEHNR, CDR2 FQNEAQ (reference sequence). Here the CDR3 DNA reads TGTGCCAGCAGCTTAAACAGGAACACCATATATTTT. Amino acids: CASSLNRNTIYF.

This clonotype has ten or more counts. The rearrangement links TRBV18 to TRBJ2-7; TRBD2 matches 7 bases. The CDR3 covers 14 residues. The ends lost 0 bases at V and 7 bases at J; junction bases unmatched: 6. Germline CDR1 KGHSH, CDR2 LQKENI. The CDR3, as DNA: TGTGCCAGCTCACCACCGGCGGGAGCTGAGGAGCAGTACTTC. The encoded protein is CASSPPAGAEEQYF.

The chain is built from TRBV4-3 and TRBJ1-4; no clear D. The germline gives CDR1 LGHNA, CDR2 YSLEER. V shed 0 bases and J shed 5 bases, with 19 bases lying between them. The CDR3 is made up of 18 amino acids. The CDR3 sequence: CASSQDGARSSYNEKLFF. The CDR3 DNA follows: TGCGCCAGCAGCCAAGATGGAGCAAGGAGCAGTTACAATGAAAAACTGTTTTTT.

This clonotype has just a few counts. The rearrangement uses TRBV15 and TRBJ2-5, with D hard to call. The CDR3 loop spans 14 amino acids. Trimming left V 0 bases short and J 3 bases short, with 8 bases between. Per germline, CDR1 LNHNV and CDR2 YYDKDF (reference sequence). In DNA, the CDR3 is TGTGCCACCAGCAGAGATCGCTTCGAAGAGACCCAGTACTTC. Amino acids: CATSRDRFEETQYF.

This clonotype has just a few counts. In DNA, the CDR3 is TGTGCCATCAGTGAGTCGAACAGTCAAGAGACCCAGTACTTC. It specifies CAISESNSQETQYF. The rearrangement joins TRBV10-3 to TRBJ2-5; D gene unclear. With 0 bases removed from V and 2 bases from J, the gap between germline ends came to 7 bases. Germline V lookup: CDR1 ENHRY, CDR2 SYGVKD. The CDR3 consists of 14 residues.